This T cell receptor (beta chain) was profiled in a study of blood T cell repertoires in COVID-19. As for the study in general: The United States, Italy and Spain supplied acute and convalescent COVID-19 samples.

The repertoire was sequenced with immunoSEQ multiplex PCR; TCRdb's copy has only in-frame clones and lacks some. This sample has hundreds of thousands of clones, with roughly nine tenths found just once. Participants spanned ages roughly 18 to 95 years and resided in about two dozen US areas. Donors in Cohort 3 who had recovered were those with two negative PCRs, healthcare professional clearance, or resolution of their symptoms. Trimming pared 0 bases from V and 7 bases from J, leaving 19 bases between. The V gene's germline CDR1 is SEHNR and CDR2 FQNEAQ (reference sequence). This CDR3 has 17 amino acids.

The J gene is TRBJ2-1, the V gene TRBV7-9; no clear D. This TCR was sampled from a man in his sixties who had recovered from COVID-19. Sequencing was performed on PBMCs or T cells enriched from blood (not recorded which). CDR3 sequence reads: CASSLAGGVGRANEQFF. The CDR3 DNA sequence: TGTGCCAGCAGCTTAGCCGGCGGAGTTGGTCGCGCAAATGAGCAGTTCTTC.